This T cell receptor beta chain is drawn from a study of T cell responses to AZD1222 COVID-19 vaccine. Study conclusions and caveats: Vaccine-associated CD4 TCRs spanned spike, dominant at 160-218 and 743-854. White British people made up most donors, females outnumbered males, and clonal diversity was possibly underestimated. Unmutated variant regions are reportedly targeted by nearly half of spike-specific TCRs.

Worth noting for this clone: No antigen is known for it.

The repertoire was sequenced with immunoSEQ multiplex PCR; TCRdb's copy has only in-frame clones and lacks some. Of about 99,000 clones listed, approximately 93% are singletons. Pooling covered second doses at about 4 or about 12 weeks. Germline-derived CDR1 and CDR2 are LGHDT and YNNKEL (reference sequence). The junction had 9 bases not matched to a gene; V was cut back by 5 bases and J by 3 bases. This CDR3 comprises 16 residues. This sample comprised peripheral blood, obtained 28 days after the second AZD1222 dose. The rearrangement links TRBV3-1 (or the pseudogene TRBV3-2) to TRBJ2-1; 8 positions match TRBD2. This receptor was taken from an adult who received the AZD1222 COVID-19 vaccine. The CDR3 spells CASSARLAGYYNEQFF. CDR3 nucleotide sequence: TGTGCCAGCAGCGCCCGTTTAGCGGGGTACTACAATGAGCAGTTCTTC.